This entry lists 20 T cell receptor beta chains sequenced from one sample in a study of cytomegalovirus exposure and HLA in healthy donors. The PCR contained 60 Vbeta and 13 Jbeta primers. Libraries were prepared by immunoSEQ multiplex PCR; TCRdb keeps only in-frame clonotypes and omits some of them. Seen here are roughly 110,000 clones, around 73% observed once, and the top ten hold around 7.8%. What was sequenced was PBMCs. The receptors derive from a man aged 25 to 40 in good health and CMV-seronegative.

The chain has TRBV28 and TRBJ2-3; 13 positions match TRBD2. The trim removed 4 bases at V and 0 bases at J, leaving 7 bases unmatched. The CDR3 is 18 amino acids. Germline V gives CDR1 MDHEN, CDR2 SYDVKM. Here the CDR3 DNA reads TGTGCCAGCAGTTCGACTAGCGGGGGGACGATAAGCACAGATACGCAGTATTTT. Encoded protein: CASSSTSGGTISTDTQYF.

The chain combines TRBV28 with TRBJ1-5, with D possibly matching TRBD1 (6 bases). The CDR3 extends over 16 amino acids. V was clipped by 6 bases and J by 1 base, with 16 bases between them. CDR1 MDHEN and CDR2 SYDVKM come from the germline V gene. The chain's CDR3 is CASSYDRTASNQPQHF. The CDR3 DNA reads TGTGCCAGCAGCTATGACAGGACGGCCAGCAATCAGCCCCAGCATTTT. The entire variable domain, with the rest obtained from reference TRBV28 and TRBJ1-5, is as follows: DVKVTQSSRYLVKRTGEKVFLECVQDMDHENMFWYRQDPGLGLRLIYFSYDVKMKEKGDIPEGYSVSREKKERFSLILESASTNQTSMYLCASSYDRTASNQPQHFGDGTRLSIL.

The chain links TRBV7-8 to TRBJ2-5, with D unclear. CDR1 SGHVS and CDR2 FQNEAQ come from the germline V gene. V was shortened by 2 bases and J by 2 bases, with 18 bases between the two germline ends. The CDR3 covers 17 residues. CDR3 sequence reads: CASSLNRPTTTQETQYF. The CDR3 DNA reads TGTGCCAGCAGCTTAAACCGCCCCACTACCACTCAAGAGACCCAGTACTTC.

The V and J genes are TRBV27 and TRBJ1-2; TRBD1 is a possible D gene (6 bases). Germline CDR1 MNHEY, CDR2 SMNVEV (reference sequence). V lost 5 bases to trimming and J lost 1 base, with 20 bases between them. This CDR3 has 17 amino acids. The CDR3 region is CASSLITPGEINYGYTF. DNA for the CDR3: TGTGCCAGCAGTCTTATAACTCCAGGGGAAATTAACTATGGCTACACCTTC.

The V gene is TRBV25-1, the J gene TRBJ2-3, with D possibly matching TRBD1 (6 bases). Germline V gene data show CDR1 as MGHDK and CDR2 as SYGVNS. This CDR3 is built from 14 residues. V lost 2 bases to trimming and J lost 4 bases, with 10 bases between them. The CDR3 reads CASSEQGRADTQYF. The CDR3 coding sequence is TGTGCCAGCAGTGAACAGGGGAGAGCAGATACGCAGTATTTT. The whole variable domain, filled in from reference TRBV25-1 and TRBJ2-3, reads EADIYQTPRYLVIGTGKKITLECSQTMGHDKMYWYQQDPGMELHLIHYSYGVNSTEKGDLSSESTVSRIRTEHFPLTLESARPSHTSQYLCASSEQGRADTQYFGPGTRLTVL.

The rearrangement links TRBV6-6 to TRBJ2-1; 11 bases line up with TRBD1. CDR1 is MNHNY and CDR2 is SVGAGI in the germline V gene (reference sequence). After removal of 4 bases from V and 7 bases from J, the junction contained 9 bases not matched to a gene. The CDR3 has 16 residues. The CDR3 reads CASSSRTGGLMNEQFF. CDR3 DNA: TGTGCCAGCAGTTCGAGGACAGGGGGCTTAATGAATGAGCAGTTCTTC.

V is TRBV7-2 and J is TRBJ1-2; TRBD1 matches 9 bases. Per the germline V gene, CDR1 is SGHTA and CDR2 is FQGNSA. There are 15 residues in the CDR3. The trim removed 0 bases at V and 6 bases at J, leaving 5 bases unmatched. The CDR3 DNA reads as TGTGCCAGCAGCTTAGCTAACAGGGGGCGAAATGGCTACACCTTC. Protein: CASSLANRGRNGYTF. Filled out from reference TRBV7-2 and TRBJ1-2, the complete variable domain reads GAGVSQSPSNKVTEKGKDVELRCDPISGHTALYWYRQSLGQGLEFLIYFQGNSAPDKSGLPSDRFSAERTGGSVSTLTIQRTQQEDSAVYLCASSLANRGRNGYTFGSGTRLTVV.

This chain links TRBV4-1 with TRBJ1-6, with no clear D. The CDR3 is 15 amino acids. The V gene lost 3 bases and the J gene lost 7 bases, with 13 bases spanning the gap. Germline CDR1 and CDR2: MGHRA and YSYEKL. The CDR3 is CASSQEISGNSPLHF. The DNA of the CDR3 is TGCGCCAGCAGCCAGGAAATTTCGGGGAATTCACCCCTCCACTTT.

This clone came up a few times. The chain has TRBV15 and TRBJ2-1; D may be TRBD2 (6 bases). The V gene's germline CDR1 is LNHNV and CDR2 YYDKDF (reference sequence). This CDR3 comprises 18 residues. The V and J ends lost 0 bases and 0 bases respectively, with 15 bases between them. CDR3 DNA sequence: TGTGCCACCAGCAGAGATGTCCTAGCGAGTAGCTCCTACAATGAGCAGTTCTTC. This codes for CATSRDVLASSSYNEQFF.

The V gene is TRBV7-2, the J gene TRBJ1-1; 10 bases agree with TRBD1. The CDR3 covers 15 residues. CDR1 and CDR2 from the germline V gene are SGHTA and FQGNSA. The V segment lost 5 bases and the J segment 5 bases; nucleotides outside the gene matches: 8. CDR3 bases: TGTGCCAGCAGCACCGCCCCGGGACAGGGGACTGAAGCTTTCTTT. Its translation is CASSTAPGQGTEAFF.

The rearrangement links TRBV5-1 to TRBJ1-1, with a possible D match to TRBD1 (5 bases). This CDR3 spans 14 amino acids. Looked up from germline, CDR1 is SGHRS and CDR2 is YFSETQ. V lost 0 bases, J lost 4 bases, and 10 bases lay in between. DNA of the CDR3: TGCGCCAGCAGCTTGGGACAGTCGGGCACTGAAGCTTTCTTT. This gives the protein CASSLGQSGTEAFF. Together with reference TRBV5-1 and TRBJ1-1, the CDR3 gives the full variable domain: KAGVTQTPRYLIKTRGQQVTLSCSPISGHRSVSWYQQTPGQGLQFLFEYFSETQRNKGNFPGRFSGRQFSNSRSEMNVSTLELGDSALYLCASSLGQSGTEAFFGQGTRLTVV.

The chain couples TRBV9 to TRBJ2-1; 12 bases match TRBD1. Germline lookup yields CDR1 SGDLS and CDR2 YYNGEE. Trimming took 0 bases from V and 8 from J; bases not matched to a gene: 3. This CDR3 spans 15 amino acids. The CDR3 DNA follows: TGTGCCAGCAGCGTAGAGGGACAGGGGGCCCATGAGCAGTTCTTC. It yields the protein CASSVEGQGAHEQFF.

The V call is TRBV7-3, the J call TRBJ2-5; 15 bases map to TRBD2. Trimming removed 5 bases from V and 5 bases from J; junction bases left unmatched: 6. CDR3 length equals 16 residues. The germline gives CDR1 SGHTA, CDR2 FQGTGA. CDR3 protein: CASSVGLAGGSETQYF. The DNA of the CDR3 is TGTGCCAGCAGCGTAGGACTAGCGGGGGGGTCCGAGACCCAGTACTTC.

The chain joins TRBV6-6 to TRBJ2-1; 7 nucleotides align to TRBD1. Germline values: CDR1 MNHNY, CDR2 SVGAGI (reference sequence). The CDR3 consists of 15 residues. After removal of 2 bases from V and 3 bases from J, the junction contained 4 bases not matched to a gene. The CDR3 coding sequence is TGTGCCAGCAGTTACGTACAGGGGCACTACAATGAGCAGTTCTTC. Translated: CASSYVQGHYNEQFF.

The gene calls are TRBV19 and TRBJ2-5; maybe TRBD1 (6 bases). This CDR3 spans 12 amino acids. V was cut by 6 bases and J by 3 bases, with 8 bases left in between. Germline-derived CDR1 and CDR2 are LNHDA and SQIVND (reference sequence). The CDR3 DNA reads as TGTGCCAGTAGCAGGACAGAAGAGACCCAGTACTTC. Encoded protein: CASSRTEETQYF.

V is TRBV27 and J is TRBJ2-1, with 14 bases matching TRBD2. V shed 6 bases, J shed 0 bases, and the junction held 4 bases outside the gene matches. The germline V gene encodes CDR1 MNHEY and CDR2 SMNVEV (reference sequence). This CDR3 spans 17 amino acids. CDR3 nucleotide sequence: TGTGCCAGCAGGGGACTAGCGGGAGCGAGCTCCTACAATGAGCAGTTCTTC. Translation gives CASRGLAGASSYNEQFF.

The chain uses TRBV27 and TRBJ2-7; D uncertain. V shed 2 bases and J shed 4 bases, with 18 bases lying between them. The CDR3 runs 16 residues. In germline, CDR1 is MNHEY, CDR2 SMNVEV (reference sequence). CDR3 nucleotide sequence: TGTGCCAGCAGTTTAGGATCGAGGTCTCCCTTATACGAGCAGTACTTC. Its translation is CASSLGSRSPLYEQYF.

The chain couples TRBV7-2 to TRBJ2-3, with D possibly being TRBD2 (6 bases). The ends were cut back, 8 bases at V and 0 bases at J, with 15 bases in the middle. Germline CDR1 reads SGHTA; CDR2 reads FQGNSA. CDR3 length: 15 residues. CDR3 sequence reads: CASGYGGASTDTQYF. The CDR3 DNA follows: TGTGCCAGCGGCTATGGCGGGGCTAGCACAGATACGCAGTATTTT.

The chain carries TRBV7-9 and TRBJ2-2; D possibly corresponds to TRBD1 (6 bases). This CDR3 region has 14 residues. Germline V gives CDR1 SEHNR, CDR2 FQNEAQ (reference sequence). Trimming removed 7 bases from V and 1 base from J, with 10 bases in between. The CDR3 is CASIRQENTGELFF. CDR3 bases: TGTGCCAGCATTAGACAGGAGAACACCGGGGAGCTGTTTTTT.

The CDR3 DNA reads TGTGCCAGCAGCTTAATGGCAGTCTCGAACACCGGGGAGCTGTTTTTT. This encodes CASSLMAVSNTGELFF. The chain recombines TRBV7-3 with TRBJ2-2; D is unresolved. Germline CDR1 is SGHTA and CDR2 is FQGTGA. V was pared by 1 base and J by 0 bases, with 9 bases between. This CDR3 comprises 16 residues.